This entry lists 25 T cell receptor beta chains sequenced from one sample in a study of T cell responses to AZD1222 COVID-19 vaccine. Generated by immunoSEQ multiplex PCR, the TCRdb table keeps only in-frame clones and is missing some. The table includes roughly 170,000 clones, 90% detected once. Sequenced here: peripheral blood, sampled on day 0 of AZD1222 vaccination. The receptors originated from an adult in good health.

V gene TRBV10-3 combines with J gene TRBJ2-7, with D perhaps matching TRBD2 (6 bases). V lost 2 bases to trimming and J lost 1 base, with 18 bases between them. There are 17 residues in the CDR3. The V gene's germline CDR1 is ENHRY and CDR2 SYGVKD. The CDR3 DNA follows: TGTGCCATCAGTGAGGGTTCGGCGGGGTTTGGGTCCTACGAGCAGTACTTC. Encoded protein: CAISEGSAGFGSYEQYF.

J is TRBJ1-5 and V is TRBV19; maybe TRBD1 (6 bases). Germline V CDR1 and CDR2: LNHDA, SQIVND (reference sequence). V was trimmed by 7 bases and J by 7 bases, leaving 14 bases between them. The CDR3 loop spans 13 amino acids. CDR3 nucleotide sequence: TGTGCCAGTAAGCGGACAGCCGGCCAGCCCCAGCATTTT. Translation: CASKRTAGQPQHF.

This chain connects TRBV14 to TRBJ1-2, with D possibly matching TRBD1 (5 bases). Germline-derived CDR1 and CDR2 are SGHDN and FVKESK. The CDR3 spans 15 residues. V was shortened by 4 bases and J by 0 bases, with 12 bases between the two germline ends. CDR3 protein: CASSPRGLTNYGYTF. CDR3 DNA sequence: TGTGCCAGCAGCCCCCGGGGCCTCACTAACTATGGCTACACCTTC.

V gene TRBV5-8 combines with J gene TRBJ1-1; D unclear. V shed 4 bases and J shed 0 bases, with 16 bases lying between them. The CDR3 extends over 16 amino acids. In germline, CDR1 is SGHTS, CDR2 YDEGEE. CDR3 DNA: TGTGCCAGCAGCCTTGTCTCCGGGCACATGAACACTGAAGCTTTCTTT. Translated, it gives CASSLVSGHMNTEAFF.

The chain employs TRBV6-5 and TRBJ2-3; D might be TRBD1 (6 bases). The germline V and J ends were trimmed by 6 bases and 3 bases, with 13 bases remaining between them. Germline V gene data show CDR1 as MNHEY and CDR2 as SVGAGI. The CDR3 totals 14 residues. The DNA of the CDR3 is TGTGCCAGCAGAACGAACCAGGGGACAGATACGCAGTATTTT. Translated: CASRTNQGTDTQYF.

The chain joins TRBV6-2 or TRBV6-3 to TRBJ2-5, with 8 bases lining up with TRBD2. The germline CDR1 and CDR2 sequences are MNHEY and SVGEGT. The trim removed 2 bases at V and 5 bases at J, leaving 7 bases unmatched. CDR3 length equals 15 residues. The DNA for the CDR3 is TGTGCCAGCAGTTACGGCGGGGGGCCGGGGGAGACCCAGTACTTC. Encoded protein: CASSYGGGPGETQYF.

This CDR3 is CASSRTATGAAETQYF. The CDR3 DNA reads as TGTGCCAGCTCACGTACAGCGACCGGGGCAGCTGAGACCCAGTACTTC. The rearrangement joins TRBV18 to TRBJ2-5; D may be TRBD1 or TRBD2 (5 bases each). The CDR3 is made up of 16 amino acids. Germline V gene data show CDR1 as KGHSH and CDR2 as LQKENI. V lost 4 bases, J lost 5 bases, and 20 bases lay in between.

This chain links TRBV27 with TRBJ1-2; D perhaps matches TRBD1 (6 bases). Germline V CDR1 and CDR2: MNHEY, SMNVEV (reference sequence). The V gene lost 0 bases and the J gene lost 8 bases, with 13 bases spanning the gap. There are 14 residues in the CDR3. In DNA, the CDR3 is TGTGCCAGCAGTTTATCGGCAGGGGCCGGGGGCTACACCTTC. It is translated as CASSLSAGAGGYTF.

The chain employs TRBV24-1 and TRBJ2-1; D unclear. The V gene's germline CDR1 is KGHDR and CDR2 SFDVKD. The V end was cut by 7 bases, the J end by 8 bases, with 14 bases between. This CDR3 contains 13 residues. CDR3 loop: CATRGGYGDEQFF. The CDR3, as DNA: TGTGCCACCAGGGGCGGCTATGGCGATGAGCAGTTCTTC.

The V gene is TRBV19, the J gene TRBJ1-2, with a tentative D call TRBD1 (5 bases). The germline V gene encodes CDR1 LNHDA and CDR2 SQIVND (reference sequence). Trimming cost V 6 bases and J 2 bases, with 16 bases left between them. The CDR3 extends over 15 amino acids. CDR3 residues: CASSPWGGSNYGYTF. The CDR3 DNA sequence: TGTGCCAGTAGCCCCTGGGGGGGATCGAACTATGGCTACACCTTC.

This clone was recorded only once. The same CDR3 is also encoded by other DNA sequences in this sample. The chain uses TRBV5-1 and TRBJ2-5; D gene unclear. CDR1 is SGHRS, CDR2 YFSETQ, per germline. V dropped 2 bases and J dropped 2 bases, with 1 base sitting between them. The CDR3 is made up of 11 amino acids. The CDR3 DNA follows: TGCGCCAGCAGCTTACAAGAGACCCAGTACTTC. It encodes CASSLQETQYF.

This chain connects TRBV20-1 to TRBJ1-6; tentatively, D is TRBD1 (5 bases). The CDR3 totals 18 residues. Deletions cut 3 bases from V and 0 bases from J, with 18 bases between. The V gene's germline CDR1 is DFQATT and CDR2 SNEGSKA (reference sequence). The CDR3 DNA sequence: TGCAGTGCTAGTCCGGGGGGAACCGCGAGCTCCTATAATTCACCCCTCCACTTT. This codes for CSASPGGTASSYNSPLHF.

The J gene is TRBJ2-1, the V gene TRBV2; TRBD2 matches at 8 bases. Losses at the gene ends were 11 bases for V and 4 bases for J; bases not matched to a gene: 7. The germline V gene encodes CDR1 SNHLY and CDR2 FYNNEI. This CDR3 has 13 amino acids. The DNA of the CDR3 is TGTGCCCCCGGGAGGGGACCATACAATGAGCAGTTCTTC. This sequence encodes CAPGRGPYNEQFF. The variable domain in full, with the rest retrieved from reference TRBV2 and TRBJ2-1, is EPEVTQTPSHQVTQMGQEVILRCVPISNHLYFYWYRQILGQKVEFLVSFYNNEISEKSEIFDDQFSVERPDGSNFTLKIRSTKLEDSAMYFCAPGRGPYNEQFFGPGTRLTVL.

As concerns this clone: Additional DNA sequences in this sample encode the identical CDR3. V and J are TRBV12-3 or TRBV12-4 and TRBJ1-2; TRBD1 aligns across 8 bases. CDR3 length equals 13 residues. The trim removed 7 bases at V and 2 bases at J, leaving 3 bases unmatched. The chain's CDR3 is CASKNRGNYGYTF. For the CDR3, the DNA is TGTGCCAGCAAAAACAGGGGGAACTATGGCTACACCTTC.

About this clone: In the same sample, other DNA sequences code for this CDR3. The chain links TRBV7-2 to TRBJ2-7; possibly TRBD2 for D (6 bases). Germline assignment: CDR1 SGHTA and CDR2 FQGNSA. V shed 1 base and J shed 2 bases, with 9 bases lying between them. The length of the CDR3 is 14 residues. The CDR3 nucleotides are TGTGCCAGCAGCTTAGGCCGCGGGGCCTACGAGCAGTACTTC. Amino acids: CASSLGRGAYEQYF. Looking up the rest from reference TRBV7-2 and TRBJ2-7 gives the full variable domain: GAGVSQSPSNKVTEKGKDVELRCDPISGHTALYWYRQSLGQGLEFLIYFQGNSAPDKSGLPSDRFSAERTGGSVSTLTIQRTQQEDSAVYLCASSLGRGAYEQYFGPGTRLTVT.

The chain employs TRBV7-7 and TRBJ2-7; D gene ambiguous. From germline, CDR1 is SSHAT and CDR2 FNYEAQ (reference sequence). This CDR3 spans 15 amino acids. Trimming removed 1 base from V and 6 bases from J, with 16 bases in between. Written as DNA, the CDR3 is TGTGCCAGCAGCTTAGACGCCGCCGGTCGCAGCGAGCAGTACTTC. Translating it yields CASSLDAAGRSEQYF. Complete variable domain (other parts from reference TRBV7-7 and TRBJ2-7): GAGVSQSPRYKVTKRGQDVTLRCDPISSHATLYWYQQALGQGPEFLTYFNYEAQPDKSGLPSDRFSAERPEGSISTLTIQRTEQRDSAMYRCASSLDAAGRSEQYFGPGTRLTVT.

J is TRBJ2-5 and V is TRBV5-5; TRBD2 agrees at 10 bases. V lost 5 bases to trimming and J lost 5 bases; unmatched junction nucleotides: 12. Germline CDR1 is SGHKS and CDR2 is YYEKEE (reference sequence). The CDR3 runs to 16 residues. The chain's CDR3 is CASSLNSGGAGETQYF. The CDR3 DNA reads TGTGCCAGCAGTCTGAACAGCGGGGGGGCGGGTGAGACCCAGTACTTC.

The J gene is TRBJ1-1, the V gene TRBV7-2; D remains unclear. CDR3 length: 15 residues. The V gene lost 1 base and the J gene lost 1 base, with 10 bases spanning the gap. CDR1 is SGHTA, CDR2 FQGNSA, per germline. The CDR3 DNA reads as TGTGCCAGCAGCTTAGGGAGGGCTGGGAACACTGAAGCTTTCTTT. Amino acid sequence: CASSLGRAGNTEAFF.

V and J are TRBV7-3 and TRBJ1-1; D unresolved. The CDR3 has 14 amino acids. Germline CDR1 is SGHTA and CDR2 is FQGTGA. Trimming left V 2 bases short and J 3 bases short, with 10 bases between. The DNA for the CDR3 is TGTGCCAGCAGCTTAGGTCTGAGTGACACTGAAGCTTTCTTT. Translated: CASSLGLSDTEAFF. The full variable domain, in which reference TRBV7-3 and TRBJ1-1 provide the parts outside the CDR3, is GAGVSQTPSNKVTEKGKYVELRCDPISGHTALYWYRQSLGQGPEFLIYFQGTGAADDSGLPNDRFFAVRPEGSVSTLKIQRTERGDSAVYLCASSLGLSDTEAFFGQGTRLTVV.

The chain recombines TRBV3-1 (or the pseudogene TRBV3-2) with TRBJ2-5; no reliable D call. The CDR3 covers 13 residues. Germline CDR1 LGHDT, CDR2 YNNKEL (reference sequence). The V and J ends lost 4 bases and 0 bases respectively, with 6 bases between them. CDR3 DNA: TGTGCCAGCAGCCTCCGAGACCAAGAGACCCAGTACTTC. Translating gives CASSLRDQETQYF.

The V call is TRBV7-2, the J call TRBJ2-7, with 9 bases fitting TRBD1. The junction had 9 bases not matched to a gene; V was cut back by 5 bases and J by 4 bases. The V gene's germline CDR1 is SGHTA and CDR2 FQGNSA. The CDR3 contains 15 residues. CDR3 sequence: CASSEGTGTPYEQYF. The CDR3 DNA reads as TGTGCCAGCAGCGAGGGGACAGGGACCCCGTACGAGCAGTACTTC. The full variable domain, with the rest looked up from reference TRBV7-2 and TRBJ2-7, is GAGVSQSPSNKVTEKGKDVELRCDPISGHTALYWYRQSLGQGLEFLIYFQGNSAPDKSGLPSDRFSAERTGGSVSTLTIQRTQQEDSAVYLCASSEGTGTPYEQYFGPGTRLTVT.

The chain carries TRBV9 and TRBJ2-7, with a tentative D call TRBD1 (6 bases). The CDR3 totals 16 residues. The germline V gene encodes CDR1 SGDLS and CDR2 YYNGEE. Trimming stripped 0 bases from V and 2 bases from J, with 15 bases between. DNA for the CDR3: TGTGCCAGCAGCGTAGTCCGGGACAAACCAACCTACGAGCAGTACTTC. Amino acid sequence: CASSVVRDKPTYEQYF.

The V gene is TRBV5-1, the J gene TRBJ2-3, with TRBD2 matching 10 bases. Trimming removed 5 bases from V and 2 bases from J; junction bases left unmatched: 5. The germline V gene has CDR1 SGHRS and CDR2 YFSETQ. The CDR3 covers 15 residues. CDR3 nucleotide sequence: TGCGCCAGCAGGCTAGCGGGGGCCTCCACAGATACGCAGTATTTT. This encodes CASRLAGASTDTQYF.

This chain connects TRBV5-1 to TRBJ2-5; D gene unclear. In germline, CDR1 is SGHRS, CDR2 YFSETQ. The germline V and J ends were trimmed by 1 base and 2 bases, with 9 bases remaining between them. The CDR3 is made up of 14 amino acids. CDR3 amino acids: CASSLRQQQETQYF. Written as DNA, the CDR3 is TGCGCCAGCAGCTTGAGGCAGCAGCAAGAGACCCAGTACTTC.

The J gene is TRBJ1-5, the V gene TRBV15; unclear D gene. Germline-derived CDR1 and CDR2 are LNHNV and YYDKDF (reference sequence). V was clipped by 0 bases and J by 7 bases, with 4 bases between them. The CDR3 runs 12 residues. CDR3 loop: CATSRDGQPQHF. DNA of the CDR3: TGTGCCACCAGCAGAGATGGACAGCCCCAGCATTTT.